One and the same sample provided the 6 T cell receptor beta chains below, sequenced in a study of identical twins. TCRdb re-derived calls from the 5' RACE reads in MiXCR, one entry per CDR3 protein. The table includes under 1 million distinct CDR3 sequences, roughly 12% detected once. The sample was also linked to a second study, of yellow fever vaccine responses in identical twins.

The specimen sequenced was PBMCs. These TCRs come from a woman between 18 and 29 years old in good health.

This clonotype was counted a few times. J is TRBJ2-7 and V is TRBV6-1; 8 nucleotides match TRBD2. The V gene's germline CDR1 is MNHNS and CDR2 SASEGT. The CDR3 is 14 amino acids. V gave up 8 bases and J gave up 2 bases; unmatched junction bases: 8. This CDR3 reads CASSRLAGAYEQYV. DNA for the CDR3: TGTGCCAGCTCTAGGCTAGCGGGTGCCTACGAGCAGTACGTC.

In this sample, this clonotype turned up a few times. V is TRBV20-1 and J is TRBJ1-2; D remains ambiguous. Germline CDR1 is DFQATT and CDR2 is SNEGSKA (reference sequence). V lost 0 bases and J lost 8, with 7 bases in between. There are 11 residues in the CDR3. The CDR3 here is CSARDGVGYTF. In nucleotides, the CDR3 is TGCAGTGCTAGAGATGGGGTCGGCTACACCTTC.

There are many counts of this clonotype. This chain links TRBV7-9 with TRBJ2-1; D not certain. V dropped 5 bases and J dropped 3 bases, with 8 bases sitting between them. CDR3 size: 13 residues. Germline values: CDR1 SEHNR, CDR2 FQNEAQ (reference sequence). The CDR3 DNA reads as TGTGCCAGCAGCCCCCCCAGCTACAATGAGCAGTTCTTC. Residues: CASSPPSYNEQFF. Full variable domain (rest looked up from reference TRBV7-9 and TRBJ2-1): DTGVSQNPRHKITKRGQNVTFRCDPISEHNRLYWYRQTLGQGPEFLTYFQNEAQLEKSRLLSDRFSAERPKGSFSTLEIQRTEQGDSAMYLCASSPPSYNEQFFGPGTRLTVL.

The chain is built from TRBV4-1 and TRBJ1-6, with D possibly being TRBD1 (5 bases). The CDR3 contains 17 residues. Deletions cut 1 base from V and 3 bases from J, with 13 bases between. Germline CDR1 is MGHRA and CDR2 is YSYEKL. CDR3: CASSQVWGDDYNSPLHF. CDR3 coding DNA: TGCGCCAGCAGCCAAGTTTGGGGGGATGACTATAATTCACCCCTCCACTTT.

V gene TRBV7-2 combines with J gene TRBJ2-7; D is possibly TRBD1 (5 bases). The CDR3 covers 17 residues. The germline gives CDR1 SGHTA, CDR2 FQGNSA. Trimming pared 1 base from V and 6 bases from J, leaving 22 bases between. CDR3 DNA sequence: TGTGCCAGCAGCTTAGGTCGACGGGTGTTACAGGACCGCGAGCAGTACTTC. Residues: CASSLGRRVLQDREQYF.

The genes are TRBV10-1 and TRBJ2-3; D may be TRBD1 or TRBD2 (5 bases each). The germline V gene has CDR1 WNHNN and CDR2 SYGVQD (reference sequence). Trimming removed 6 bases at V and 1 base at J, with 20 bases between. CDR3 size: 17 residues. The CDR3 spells CASSTSTPGAGTDTQYF. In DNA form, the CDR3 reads TGCGCCAGCAGCACCTCAACCCCCGGGGCGGGCACAGATACGCAGTATTTT.